Detailed here is one T cell receptor beta chain. Its antigen remains unknown. The data originate from a study of cytotoxic CD8 clonotypes in ibrutinib-treated CLL. Study observations and caveats: Pretreatment clonality was elevated relative to age-matched healthy donors and paralleled circulating CD8+ T-cell counts.

Method: immunoSEQ multiplex PCR; TCRdb's copy keeps in-frame clones and lacks some. Here the sample spans fewer than 400,000 clones, 67% being singletons. The CDR3 length is 14 residues. Trimming pared 1 base from V and 5 bases from J, leaving 10 bases between. Per germline, CDR1 SGHRS and CDR2 YFSETQ. The clonotype was recovered from a human donor with chronic lymphocytic leukemia. This material consisted of PBMCs, taken after 36 months of ibrutinib treatment. The V call is TRBV5-1, the J call TRBJ2-1, with D unclear. The CDR3 protein is CASSLRYGDNEQFF. In DNA, the CDR3 is TGCGCCAGCAGCTTGCGGTATGGAGACAATGAGCAGTTCTTC.